This T cell receptor beta chain was sequenced for a study of early T cells in non-severe SARS-CoV-2 infection. TCRdb redid the calling of the 5' RACE reads with MiXCR, one entry per CDR3 protein. This table holds 70,000 to 95,000 distinct CDR3 sequences, roughly 15% found once. V was pared by 5 bases and J by 8 bases, with 25 bases between. This CDR3 comprises 17 residues. CDR1 SGHTA and CDR2 FQGTGA come from the germline V gene. The clonotype comes from an adult who was a healthcare worker with PCR-confirmed SARS-CoV-2 infection or an uninfected control (not recorded which). The chain recombines TRBV7-3 with TRBJ2-1, with D possibly being TRBD2 (6 bases). Material: whole blood. CDR3 sequence: CASSRTLGTPGLDEQFF. The CDR3 coding sequence is TGTGCCAGCAGCCGGACGTTGGGGACTCCGGGCCTCGATGAGCAGTTCTTC.